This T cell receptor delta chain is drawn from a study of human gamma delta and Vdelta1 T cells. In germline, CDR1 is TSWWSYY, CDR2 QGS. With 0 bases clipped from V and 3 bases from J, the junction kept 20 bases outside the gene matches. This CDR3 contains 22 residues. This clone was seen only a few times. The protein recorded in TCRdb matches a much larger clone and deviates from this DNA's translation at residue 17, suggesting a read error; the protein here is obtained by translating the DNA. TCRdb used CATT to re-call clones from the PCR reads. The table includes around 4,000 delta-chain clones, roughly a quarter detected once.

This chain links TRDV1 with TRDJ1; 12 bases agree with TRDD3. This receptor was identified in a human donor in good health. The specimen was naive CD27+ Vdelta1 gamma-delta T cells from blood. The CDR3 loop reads CALGELLLRGYWGIPSSDKLIF. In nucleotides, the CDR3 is TGTGCTCTTGGGGAACTGTTGCTCCGTGGATACTGGGGGATACCTTCCTCCGATAAACTCATCTTT.